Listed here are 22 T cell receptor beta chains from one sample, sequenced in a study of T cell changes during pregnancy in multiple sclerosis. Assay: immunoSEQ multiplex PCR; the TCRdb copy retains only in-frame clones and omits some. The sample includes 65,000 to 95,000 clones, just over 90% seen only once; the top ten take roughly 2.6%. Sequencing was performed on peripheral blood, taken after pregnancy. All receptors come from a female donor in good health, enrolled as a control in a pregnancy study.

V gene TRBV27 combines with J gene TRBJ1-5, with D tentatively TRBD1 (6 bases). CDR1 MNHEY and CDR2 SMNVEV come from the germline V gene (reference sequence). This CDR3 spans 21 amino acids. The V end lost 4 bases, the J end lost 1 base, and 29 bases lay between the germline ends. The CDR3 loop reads CASSSPRDNGKIQRSNQPQHF. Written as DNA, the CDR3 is TGTGCCAGCAGTTCGCCCCGGGACAACGGTAAAATCCAAAGGAGCAATCAGCCCCAGCATTTT.

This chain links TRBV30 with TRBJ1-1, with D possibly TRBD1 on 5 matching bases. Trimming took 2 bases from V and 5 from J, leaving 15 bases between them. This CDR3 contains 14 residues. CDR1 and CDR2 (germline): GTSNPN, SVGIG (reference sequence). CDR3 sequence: CAWSLFQGGTEAFF. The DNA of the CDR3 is TGTGCCTGGAGTCTGTTTCAGGGAGGAACTGAAGCTTTCTTT. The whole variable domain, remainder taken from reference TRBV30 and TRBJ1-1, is SQTIHQWPATLVQPVGSPLSLECTVEGTSNPNLYWYRQAAGRGLQLLFYSVGIGQISSEVPQNLSASRPQDRQFILSSKKLLLSDSGFYLCAWSLFQGGTEAFFGQGTRLTVV.

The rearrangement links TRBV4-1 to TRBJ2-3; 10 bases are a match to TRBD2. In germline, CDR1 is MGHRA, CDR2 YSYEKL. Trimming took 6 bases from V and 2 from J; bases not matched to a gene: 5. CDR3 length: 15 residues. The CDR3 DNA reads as TGCGCCAGCAGGATCAGCGGGAGGGTCACAGATACGCAGTATTTT. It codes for CASRISGRVTDTQYF.

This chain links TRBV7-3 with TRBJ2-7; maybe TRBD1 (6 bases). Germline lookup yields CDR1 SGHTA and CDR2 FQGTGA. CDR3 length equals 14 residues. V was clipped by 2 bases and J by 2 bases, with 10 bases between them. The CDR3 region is CASSLGRGPYEQYF. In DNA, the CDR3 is TGTGCCAGCAGCTTAGGCAGGGGACCCTACGAGCAGTACTTC.

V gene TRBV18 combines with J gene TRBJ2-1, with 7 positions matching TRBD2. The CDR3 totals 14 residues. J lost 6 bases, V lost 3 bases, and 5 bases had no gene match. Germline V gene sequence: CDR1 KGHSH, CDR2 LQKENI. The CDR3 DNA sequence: TGTGCCAGCTCACCCGGACTAGTTCGCAATGAGCAGTTCTTC. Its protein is CASSPGLVRNEQFF.

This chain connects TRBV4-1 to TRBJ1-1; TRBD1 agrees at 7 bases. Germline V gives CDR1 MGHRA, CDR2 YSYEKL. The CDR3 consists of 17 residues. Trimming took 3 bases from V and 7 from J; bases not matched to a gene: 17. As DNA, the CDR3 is TGCGCCAGCAGCCAGGCTCCCGATGAGAGGGGGCGAGGTGAAGCTTTCTTT. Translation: CASSQAPDERGRGEAFF.

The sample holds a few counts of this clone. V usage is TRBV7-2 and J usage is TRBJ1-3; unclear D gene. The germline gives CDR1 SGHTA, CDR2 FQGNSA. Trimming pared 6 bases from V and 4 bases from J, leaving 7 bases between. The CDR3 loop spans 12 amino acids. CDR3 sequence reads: CASRAGGNTIYF. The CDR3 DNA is TGTGCCAGCAGGGCCGGGGGAAACACCATATATTTT.

As DNA, the CDR3 is TGTGCCAGCAGCCCCAGGACAGGATACAATGAGCAGTTCTTC. It yields the protein CASSPRTGYNEQFF. The chain carries TRBV11-3 and TRBJ2-1, with 7 bases aligning to TRBD1. The CDR3 is 14 residues long. CDR1 and CDR2 from the germline V gene are SGHNT and YENEEA. Trimming took 5 bases from V and 4 from J; bases not matched to a gene: 5.

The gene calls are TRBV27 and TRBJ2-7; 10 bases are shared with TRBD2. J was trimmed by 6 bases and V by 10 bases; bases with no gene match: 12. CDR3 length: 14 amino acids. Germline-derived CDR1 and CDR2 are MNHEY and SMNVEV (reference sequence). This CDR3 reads CATRSGGAVFEQYF. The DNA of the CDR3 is TGTGCCACACGAAGCGGGGGGGCTGTTTTCGAGCAGTACTTC.

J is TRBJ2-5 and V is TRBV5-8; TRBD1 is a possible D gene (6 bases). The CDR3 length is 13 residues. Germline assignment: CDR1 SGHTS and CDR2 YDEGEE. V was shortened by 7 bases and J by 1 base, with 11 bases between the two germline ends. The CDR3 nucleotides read TGTGCCAGCTGGGGACAAGTCCAAGAGACCCAGTACTTC. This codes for CASWGQVQETQYF.

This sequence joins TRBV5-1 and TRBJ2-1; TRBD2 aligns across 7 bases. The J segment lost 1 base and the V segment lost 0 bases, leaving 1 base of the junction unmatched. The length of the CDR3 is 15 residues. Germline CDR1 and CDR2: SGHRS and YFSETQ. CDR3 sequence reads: CASSLGGGSYNEQFF. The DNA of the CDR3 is TGCGCCAGCAGCTTGGGGGGGGGATCCTACAATGAGCAGTTCTTC.

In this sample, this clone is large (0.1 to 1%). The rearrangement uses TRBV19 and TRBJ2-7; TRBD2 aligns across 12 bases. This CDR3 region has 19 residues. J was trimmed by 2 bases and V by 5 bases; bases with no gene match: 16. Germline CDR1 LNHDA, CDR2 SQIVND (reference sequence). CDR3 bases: TGTGCCAGTAGTCCTCGGACTAGCGGGATGGGACCCCGAGCCTACGAGCAGTACTTC. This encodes CASSPRTSGMGPRAYEQYF.

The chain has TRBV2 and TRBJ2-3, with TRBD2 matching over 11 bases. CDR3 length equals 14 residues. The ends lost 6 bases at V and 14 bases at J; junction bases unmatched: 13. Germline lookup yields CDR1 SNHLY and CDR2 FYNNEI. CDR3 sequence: CASSSFIAGGFLYF. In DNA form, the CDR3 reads TGTGCCAGCAGCTCCTTCATAGCGGGAGGGTTTCTGTATTTT.

The CDR3, as DNA: TGTGCCACCAGCAGAGATAGGTTCGAGGGGTTCTTC. As protein: CATSRDRFEGFF. V usage is TRBV15 and J usage is TRBJ2-1; TRBD2 might be the D (5 bases). The CDR3 loop spans 12 amino acids. Germline CDR1 and CDR2: LNHNV and YYDKDF (reference sequence). Trimming took 0 bases from V and 15 from J, leaving 12 bases between them.

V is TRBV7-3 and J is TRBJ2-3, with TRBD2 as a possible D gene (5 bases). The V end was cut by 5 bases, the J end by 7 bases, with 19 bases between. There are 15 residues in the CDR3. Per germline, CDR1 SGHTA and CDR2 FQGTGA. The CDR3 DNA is TGTGCCAGCAGCCCCTCCATGGGAGTCTCTCATACGCAGTATTTT. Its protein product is CASSPSMGVSHTQYF.

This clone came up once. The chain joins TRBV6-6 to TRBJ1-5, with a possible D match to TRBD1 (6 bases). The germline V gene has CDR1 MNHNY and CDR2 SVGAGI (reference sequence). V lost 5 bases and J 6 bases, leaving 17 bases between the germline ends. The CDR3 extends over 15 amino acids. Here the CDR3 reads CASSPLRGGSQPQHF. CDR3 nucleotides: TGTGCCAGCAGTCCCCTTAGGGGGGGATCTCAGCCCCAGCATTTT.

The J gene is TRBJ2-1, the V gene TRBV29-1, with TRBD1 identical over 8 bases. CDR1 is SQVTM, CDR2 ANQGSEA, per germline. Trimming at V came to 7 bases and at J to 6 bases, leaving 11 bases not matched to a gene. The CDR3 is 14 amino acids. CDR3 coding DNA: TGCAGCGGACAGGGGTTGGGGGGAGGCAATGAGCAGTTCTTC. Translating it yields CSGQGLGGGNEQFF.

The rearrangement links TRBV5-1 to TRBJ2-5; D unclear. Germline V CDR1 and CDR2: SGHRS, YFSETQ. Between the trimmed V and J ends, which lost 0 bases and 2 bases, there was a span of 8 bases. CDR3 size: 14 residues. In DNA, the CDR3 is TGCGCCAGCAGCTTGGGACACCAACAAGAGACCCAGTACTTC. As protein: CASSLGHQQETQYF.

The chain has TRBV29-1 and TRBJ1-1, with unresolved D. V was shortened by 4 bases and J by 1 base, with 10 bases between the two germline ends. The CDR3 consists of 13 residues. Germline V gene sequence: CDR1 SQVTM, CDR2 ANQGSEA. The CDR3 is CSVVPQTNTEAFF. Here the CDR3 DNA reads TGCAGCGTTGTTCCACAGACGAACACTGAAGCTTTCTTT.

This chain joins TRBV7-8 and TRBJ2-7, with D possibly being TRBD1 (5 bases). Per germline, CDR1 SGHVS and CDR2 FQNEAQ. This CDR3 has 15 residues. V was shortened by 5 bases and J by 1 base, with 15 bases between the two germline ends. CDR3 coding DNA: TGTGCCAGCAGCCCCCAAGGGGTACTATCCTACGAGCAGTACTTC. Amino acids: CASSPQGVLSYEQYF.

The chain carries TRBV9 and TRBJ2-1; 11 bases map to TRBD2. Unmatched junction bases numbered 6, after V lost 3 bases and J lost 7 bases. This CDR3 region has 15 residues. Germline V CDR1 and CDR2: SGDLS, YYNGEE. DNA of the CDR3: TGTGCCAGCAGCGCCCTAGCGGGAGGTTTGAATGAGCAGTTCTTC. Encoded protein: CASSALAGGLNEQFF.

In nucleotides, the CDR3 is TGTGCCAGCAGCTTGGGGCGGGAGTGGTATGGAACTGAAGCTTTCTTT. This translates into CASSLGREWYGTEAFF. The chain is built from TRBV7-9 and TRBJ1-1; a possible D gene is TRBD1 (5 bases). The CDR3 has 16 amino acids. Deletions cut 3 bases from V and 5 bases from J, with 19 bases between. The V gene's germline CDR1 is SEHNR and CDR2 FQNEAQ (reference sequence).